This T cell receptor (beta chain) was obtained from a study of control samples from healthy donors and cancer patients. Produced via immunoSEQ multiplex PCR; TCRdb's table is partial and in-frame only. The sample lists 400,000 to 500,000 clones, 80% to 95% occurring once. The CDR3 runs to 11 residues. V lost 8 bases, J lost 5 bases, and 8 bases lay in between. CDR1 is MGHDK, CDR2 SYGVNS, per germline. The chain joins TRBV25-1 to TRBJ2-3; D possibly corresponds to TRBD2 (5 bases). This receptor was obtained from a man in his forties with head and neck cancer. Sequencing input: PBMCs. The CDR3: CASAEGDTQYF. In nucleotides, the CDR3 is TGTGCCAGCGCCGAGGGAGATACGCAGTATTTT.